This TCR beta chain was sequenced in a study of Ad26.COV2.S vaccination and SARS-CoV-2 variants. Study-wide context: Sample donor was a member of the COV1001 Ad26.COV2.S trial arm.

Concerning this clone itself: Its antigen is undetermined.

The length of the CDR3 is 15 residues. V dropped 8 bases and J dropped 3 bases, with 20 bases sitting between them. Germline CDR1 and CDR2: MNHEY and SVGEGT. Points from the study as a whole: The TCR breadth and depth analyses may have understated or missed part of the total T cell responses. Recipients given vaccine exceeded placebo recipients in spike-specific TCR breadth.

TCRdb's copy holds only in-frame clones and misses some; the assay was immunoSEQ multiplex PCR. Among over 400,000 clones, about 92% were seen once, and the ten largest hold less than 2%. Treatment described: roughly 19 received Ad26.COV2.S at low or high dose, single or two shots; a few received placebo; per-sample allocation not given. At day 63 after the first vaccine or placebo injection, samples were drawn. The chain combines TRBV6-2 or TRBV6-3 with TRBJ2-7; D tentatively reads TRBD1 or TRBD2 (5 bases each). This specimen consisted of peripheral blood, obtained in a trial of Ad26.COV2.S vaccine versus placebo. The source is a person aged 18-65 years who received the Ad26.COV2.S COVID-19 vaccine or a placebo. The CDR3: CASRPNVGARYEQYF. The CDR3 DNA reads TGTGCCAGCCGCCCTAACGTCGGGGCGCGCTACGAGCAGTACTTC.